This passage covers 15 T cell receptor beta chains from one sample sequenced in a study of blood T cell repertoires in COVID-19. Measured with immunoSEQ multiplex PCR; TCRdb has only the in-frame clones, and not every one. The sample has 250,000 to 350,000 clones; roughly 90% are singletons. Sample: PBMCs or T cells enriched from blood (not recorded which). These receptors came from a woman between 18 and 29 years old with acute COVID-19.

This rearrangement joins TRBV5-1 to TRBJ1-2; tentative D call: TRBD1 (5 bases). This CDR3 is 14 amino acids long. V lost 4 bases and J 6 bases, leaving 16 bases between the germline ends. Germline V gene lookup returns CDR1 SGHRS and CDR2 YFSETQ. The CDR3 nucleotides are TGCGCCAGCAGCCCCCCCATGGGCAGGGATGGCTACACCTTC. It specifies CASSPPMGRDGYTF.

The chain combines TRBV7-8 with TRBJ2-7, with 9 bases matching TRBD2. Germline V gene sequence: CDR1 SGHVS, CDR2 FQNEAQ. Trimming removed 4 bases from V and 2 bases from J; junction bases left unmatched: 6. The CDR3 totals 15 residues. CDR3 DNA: TGTGCCAGCAGCTCCTCTAGCGGGGACACCTACGAGCAGTACTTC. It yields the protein CASSSSSGDTYEQYF. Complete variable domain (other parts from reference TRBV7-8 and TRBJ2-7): GAGVSQSPRYKVAKRGQDVALRCDPISGHVSLFWYQQALGQGPEFLTYFQNEAQLDKSGLPSDRFFAERPEGSVSTLKIQRTQQEDSAVYLCASSSSSGDTYEQYFGPGTRLTVT.

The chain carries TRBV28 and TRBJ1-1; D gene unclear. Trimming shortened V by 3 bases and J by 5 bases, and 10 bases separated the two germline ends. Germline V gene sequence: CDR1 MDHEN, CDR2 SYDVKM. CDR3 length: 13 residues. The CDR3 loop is CASSFGERTEAFF. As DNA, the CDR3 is TGTGCCAGCAGTTTTGGGGAGAGAACTGAAGCTTTCTTT.

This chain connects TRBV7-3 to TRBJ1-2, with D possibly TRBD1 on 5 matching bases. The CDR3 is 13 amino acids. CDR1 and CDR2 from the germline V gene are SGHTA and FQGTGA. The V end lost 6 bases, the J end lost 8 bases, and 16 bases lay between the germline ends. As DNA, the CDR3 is TGTGCCAGCAGTTCAGGGCAGGGCGGAGGCTACACCTTC. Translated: CASSSGQGGGYTF. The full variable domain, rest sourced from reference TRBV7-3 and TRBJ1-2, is GAGVSQTPSNKVTEKGKYVELRCDPISGHTALYWYRQSLGQGPEFLIYFQGTGAADDSGLPNDRFFAVRPEGSVSTLKIQRTERGDSAVYLCASSSGQGGGYTFGSGTRLTVV.

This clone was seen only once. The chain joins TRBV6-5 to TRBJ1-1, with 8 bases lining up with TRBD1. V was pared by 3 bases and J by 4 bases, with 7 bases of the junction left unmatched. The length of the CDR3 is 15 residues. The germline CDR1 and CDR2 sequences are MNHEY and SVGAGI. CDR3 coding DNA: TGTGCCAGCAGTTATTTCCGGACAGGGACCACTGAAGCTTTCTTT. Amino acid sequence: CASSYFRTGTTEAFF.

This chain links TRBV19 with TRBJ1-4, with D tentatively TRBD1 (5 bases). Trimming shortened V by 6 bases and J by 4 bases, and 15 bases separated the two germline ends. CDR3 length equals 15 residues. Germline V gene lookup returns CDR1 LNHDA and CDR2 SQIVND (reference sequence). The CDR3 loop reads CASRARVGGNEKLFF. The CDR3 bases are TGTGCCAGTAGGGCCCGGGTCGGGGGTAATGAAAAACTGTTTTTT.

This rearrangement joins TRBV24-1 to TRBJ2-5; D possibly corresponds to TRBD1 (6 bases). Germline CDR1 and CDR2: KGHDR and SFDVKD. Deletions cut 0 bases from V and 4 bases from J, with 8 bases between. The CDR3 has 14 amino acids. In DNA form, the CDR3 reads TGTGCCACCAGTGATTTGCACAGGGCAGAGACCCAGTACTTC. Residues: CATSDLHRAETQYF.

CDR3 DNA: TGTGCCAGCAGTTCCCCAGTGGGGGCAGTCTACAATGAGCAGTTCTTC. Its protein product is CASSSPVGAVYNEQFF. This chain uses TRBV27 with TRBJ2-1; tentative D call: TRBD1 (6 bases). The V end was cut by 4 bases, the J end by 3 bases, with 16 bases between. Germline V gene lookup returns CDR1 MNHEY and CDR2 SMNVEV (reference sequence). The CDR3 contains 16 residues.

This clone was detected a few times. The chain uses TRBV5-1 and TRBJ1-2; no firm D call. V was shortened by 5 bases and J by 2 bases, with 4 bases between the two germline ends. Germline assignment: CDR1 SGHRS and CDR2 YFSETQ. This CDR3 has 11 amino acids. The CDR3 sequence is CASRANYGYTF. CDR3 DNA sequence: TGCGCCAGCAGGGCAAACTATGGCTACACCTTC.

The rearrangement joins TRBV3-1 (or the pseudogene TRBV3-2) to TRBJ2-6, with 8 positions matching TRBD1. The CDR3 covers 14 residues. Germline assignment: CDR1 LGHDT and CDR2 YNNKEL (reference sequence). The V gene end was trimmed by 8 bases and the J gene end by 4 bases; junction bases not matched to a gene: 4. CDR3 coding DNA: TGTGCCAGCGGACAGGGTAACGGGGCCAACGTCCTGACTTTC. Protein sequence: CASGQGNGANVLTF.

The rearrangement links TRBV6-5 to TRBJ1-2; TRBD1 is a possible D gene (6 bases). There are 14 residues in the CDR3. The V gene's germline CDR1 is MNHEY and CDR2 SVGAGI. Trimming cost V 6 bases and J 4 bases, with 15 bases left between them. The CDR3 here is CASSLRRGGYGYTF. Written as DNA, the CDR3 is TGTGCCAGCAGCCTAAGACGAGGGGGCTATGGCTACACCTTC.

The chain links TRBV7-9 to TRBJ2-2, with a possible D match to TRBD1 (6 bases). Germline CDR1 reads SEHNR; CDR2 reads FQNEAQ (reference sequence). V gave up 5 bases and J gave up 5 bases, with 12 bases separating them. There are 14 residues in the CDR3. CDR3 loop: CASSPGQLTGELFF. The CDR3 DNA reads TGTGCCAGCAGCCCCGGACAGCTTACCGGGGAGCTGTTTTTT.

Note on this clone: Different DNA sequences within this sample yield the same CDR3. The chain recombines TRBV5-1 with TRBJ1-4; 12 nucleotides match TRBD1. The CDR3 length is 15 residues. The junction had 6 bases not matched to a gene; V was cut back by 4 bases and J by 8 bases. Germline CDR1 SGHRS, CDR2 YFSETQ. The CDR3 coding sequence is TGCGCCAGCAGCCTGACCGGGACAGGGGGCGAAAAACTGTTTTTT. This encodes CASSLTGTGGEKLFF.

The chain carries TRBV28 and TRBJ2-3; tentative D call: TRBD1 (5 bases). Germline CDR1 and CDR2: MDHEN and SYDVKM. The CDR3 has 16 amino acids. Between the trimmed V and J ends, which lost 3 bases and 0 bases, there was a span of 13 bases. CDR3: CASSFYTGVSTDTQYF. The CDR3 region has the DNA TGTGCCAGCAGTTTTTATACAGGAGTAAGCACAGATACGCAGTATTTT.

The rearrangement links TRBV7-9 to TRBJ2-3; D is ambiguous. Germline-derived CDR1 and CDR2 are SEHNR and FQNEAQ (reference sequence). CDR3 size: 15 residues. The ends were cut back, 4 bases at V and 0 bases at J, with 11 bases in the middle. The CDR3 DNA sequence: TGTGCCAGCAGCTCCAGGTCATCTAGCACAGATACGCAGTATTTT. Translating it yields CASSSRSSSTDTQYF.